This is a list of T cell receptor beta chains from one sample in a study of cytomegalovirus exposure and HLA in healthy donors. Sequencing used immunoSEQ multiplex PCR; TCRdb keeps in-frame clones, though not all of them. Of 110,000 or so clones in the sample, 73% were seen once. Sequencing was carried out using PBMCs. Receptors originate from a middle-aged man in good health and CMV-seronegative. Both conserved end residues are part of each CDR3. Fields, in order: J gene, D gene, V gene, clone size, CDR3 length, CDR3 DNA, CDR3 protein. The D gene is left open where the match is weak. Clone size is stated in some rows and not others, as once, few, many or a class when expanded.

TRBJ2-7 TRBD2 TRBV4-2 - 19 TGTGCCAGCAGCCAAGATCCCGGACTAGCGGGGGTAAATTCCTACGAGCAGTACTTC CASSQDPGLAGVNSYEQYF
TRBJ2-1 TRBD2 TRBV7-9 few 15 TGTGCCAGCAGTTTACTAGCGGGGGGGCTGAATGAGCAGTTCTTC CASSLLAGGLNEQFF
TRBJ1-6 - TRBV9 few 14 TGTGCCAGCAGCGCACTGGACACCGCCTCGCCCCTCCACTTT CASSALDTASPLHF
TRBJ1-6 - TRBV28 - 16 TGTGCCAGCAGTACTATAGTGGGTTTCAGTAATTCACCCCTCCACTTT CASSTIVGFSNSPLHF
TRBJ2-1 TRBD2 TRBV4-3 - 14 TGCGCCAGCAGCCAGGGACTAGGAGGCCGGGAGCAGTTCTTC CASSQGLGGREQFF
TRBJ1-2 - TRBV6-1 - 13 TGTGCCAGCAGTGTTATGGGGGGCTATGGCTACACCTTC CASSVMGGYGYTF
TRBJ2-1 TRBD2 TRBV7-8 - 16 TGTGCCAGCAGCTTAGGTAGCGGGGGCCGGAGGGATGAGCAGTTCTTC CASSLGSGGRRDEQFF
TRBJ2-1 TRBD2 TRBV5-5 few 16 TGCGCCAGCAGCGTACAGACTAGCGGGGATTACAATGAGCAGTTCTTC CASSVQTSGDYNEQFF
TRBJ1-1 - TRBV5-1 - 14 TGCGCCAGCAGCTTGGACTCTGTCGGCACTGAAGCTTTCTTT CASSLDSVGTEAFF
TRBJ1-5 - TRBV6-5 - 13 TGTGCCAGCAGTTTCAGGGGCAATCAGCCCCAGCATTTT CASSFRGNQPQHF
TRBJ1-2 TRBD1 TRBV4-1 - 15 TGCGCCAGCAGCCACGCACCGGGACAGGACTCAGGCTACACCTTC CASSHAPGQDSGYTF
TRBJ2-1 - TRBV9 - 15 TGTGCCAGCAGCATCCACAGGGAGCTCTCCGGTGAGCAGTTCTTC CASSIHRELSGEQFF